Only one count was recorded for the clone carrying this TCR beta chain. V was trimmed by 1 base and J by 10 bases, leaving 8 bases between them. This CDR3 is built from 13 residues. The sample originates from a study of blood T cell repertoires in COVID-19. The protocol was immunoSEQ multiplex PCR, while the TCRdb copy is restricted to in-frame clones and leaves out a portion. Of about 190,000 clones listed, 82% are singletons. Material for sequencing was PBMCs or T cells enriched from blood (not recorded which). The TCR comes from a woman aged 55 to 70 with acute COVID-19. This sequence joins TRBV12-3 or TRBV12-4 and TRBJ1-6; D is ambiguous. The DNA for the CDR3 is TGTGCCAGCAGTTTAGTGGAGAGCTCACCCCTCCACTTT. As protein: CASSLVESSPLHF.